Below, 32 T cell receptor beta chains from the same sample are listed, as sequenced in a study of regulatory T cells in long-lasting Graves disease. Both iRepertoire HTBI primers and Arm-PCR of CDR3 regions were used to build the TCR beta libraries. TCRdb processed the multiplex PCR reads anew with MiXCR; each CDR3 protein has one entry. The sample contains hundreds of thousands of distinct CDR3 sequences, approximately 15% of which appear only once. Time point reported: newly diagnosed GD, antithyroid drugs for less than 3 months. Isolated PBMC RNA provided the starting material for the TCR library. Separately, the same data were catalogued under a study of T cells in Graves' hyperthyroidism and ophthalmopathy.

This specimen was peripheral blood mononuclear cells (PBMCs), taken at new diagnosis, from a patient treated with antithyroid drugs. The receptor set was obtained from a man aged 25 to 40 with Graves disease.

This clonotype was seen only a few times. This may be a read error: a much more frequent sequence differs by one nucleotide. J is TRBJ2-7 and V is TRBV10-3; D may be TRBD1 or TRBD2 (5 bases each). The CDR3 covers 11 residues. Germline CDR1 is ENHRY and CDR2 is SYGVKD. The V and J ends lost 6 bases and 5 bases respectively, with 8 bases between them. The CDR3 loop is CAISGTDEQYF. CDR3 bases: TGTGCCATCAGCGGGACCGACGAGCAGTACTTC.

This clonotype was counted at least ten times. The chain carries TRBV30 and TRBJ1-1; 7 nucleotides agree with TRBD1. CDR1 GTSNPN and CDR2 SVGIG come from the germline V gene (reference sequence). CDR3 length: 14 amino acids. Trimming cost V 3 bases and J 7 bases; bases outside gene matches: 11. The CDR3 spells CAWRQGMGAVEAFF. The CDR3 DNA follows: TGTGCCTGGAGACAGGGGATGGGCGCGGTTGAAGCTTTCTTT.

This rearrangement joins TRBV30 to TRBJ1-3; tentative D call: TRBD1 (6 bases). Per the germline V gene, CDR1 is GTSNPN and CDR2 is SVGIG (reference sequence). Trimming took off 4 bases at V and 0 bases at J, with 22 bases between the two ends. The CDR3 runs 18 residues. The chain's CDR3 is CAWTHLRDIWTSGNTIYF. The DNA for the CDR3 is TGTGCCTGGACTCATCTCCGGGACATCTGGACCTCTGGAAACACCATATATTTT. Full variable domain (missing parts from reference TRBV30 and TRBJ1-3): SQTIHQWPATLVQPVGSPLSLECTVEGTSNPNLYWYRQAAGRGLQLLFYSVGIGQISSEVPQNLSASRPQDRQFILSSKKLLLSDSGFYLCAWTHLRDIWTSGNTIYFGEGSWLTVV.

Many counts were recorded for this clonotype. CDR3 bases: TGCAGTGCAGACGGGGAACTAGCCCTTTACAATGAGCAGTTCTTC. It specifies CSADGELALYNEQFF. The chain uses TRBV20-1 and TRBJ2-1; possible D gene TRBD2, 6 bases. The CDR3 is made up of 15 amino acids. Germline CDR1 DFQATT, CDR2 SNEGSKA (reference sequence). Trimming pared 6 bases from V and 4 bases from J, leaving 19 bases between.

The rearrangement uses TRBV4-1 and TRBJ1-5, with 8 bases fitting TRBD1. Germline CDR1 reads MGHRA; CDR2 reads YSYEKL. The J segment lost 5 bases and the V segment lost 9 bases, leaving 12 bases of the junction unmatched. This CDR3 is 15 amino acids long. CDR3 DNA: TGCGCCAGTAGCTCCTACAGGGGGAAAGATCAGCCCCAGCATTTT. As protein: CASSSYRGKDQPQHF.

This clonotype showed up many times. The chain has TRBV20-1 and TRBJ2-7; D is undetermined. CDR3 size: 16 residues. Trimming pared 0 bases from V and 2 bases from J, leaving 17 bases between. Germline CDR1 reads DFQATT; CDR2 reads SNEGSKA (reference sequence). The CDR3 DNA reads TGCAGTGCTAGAGATAGAGTCGCCAGGAGCGCCTACGAGCAGTACTTC. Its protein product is CSARDRVARSAYEQYF.

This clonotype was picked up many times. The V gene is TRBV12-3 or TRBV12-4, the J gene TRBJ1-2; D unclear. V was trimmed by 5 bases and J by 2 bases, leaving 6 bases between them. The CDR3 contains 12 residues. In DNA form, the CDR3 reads TGTGCCAGCAGTCTCAGGAACTATGGCTACACCTTC. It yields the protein CASSLRNYGYTF.

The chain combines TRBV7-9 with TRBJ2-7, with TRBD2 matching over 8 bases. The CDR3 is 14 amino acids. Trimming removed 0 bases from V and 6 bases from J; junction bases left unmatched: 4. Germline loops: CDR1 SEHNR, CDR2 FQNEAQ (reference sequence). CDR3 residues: CASSLAPSGSEQYF. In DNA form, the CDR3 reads TGTGCCAGCAGCTTAGCGCCTAGCGGGTCCGAGCAGTACTTC.

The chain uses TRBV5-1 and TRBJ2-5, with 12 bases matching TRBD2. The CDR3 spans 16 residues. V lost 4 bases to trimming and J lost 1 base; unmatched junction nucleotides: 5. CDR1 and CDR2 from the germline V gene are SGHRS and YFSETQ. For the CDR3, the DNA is TGCGCCAGCAGCCCGGGACTAGCGGGCCTCCAAGAGACCCAGTACTTC. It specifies CASSPGLAGLQETQYF.

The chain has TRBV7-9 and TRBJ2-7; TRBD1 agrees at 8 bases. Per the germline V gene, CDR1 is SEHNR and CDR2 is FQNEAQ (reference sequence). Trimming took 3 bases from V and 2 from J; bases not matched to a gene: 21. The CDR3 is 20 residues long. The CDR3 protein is CASSFSVVGLRDRKTYEQYF. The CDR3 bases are TGTGCCAGCAGCTTTTCCGTAGTGGGGCTTCGGGACAGGAAAACCTACGAGCAGTACTTC.

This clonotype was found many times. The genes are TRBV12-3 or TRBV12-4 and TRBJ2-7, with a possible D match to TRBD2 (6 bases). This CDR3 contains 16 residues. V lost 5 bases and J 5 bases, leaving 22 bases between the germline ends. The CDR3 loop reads CASSPPLWGVINEQYF. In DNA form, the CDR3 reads TGTGCCAGCAGTCCACCCTTATGGGGGGTCATCAACGAGCAGTACTTC.

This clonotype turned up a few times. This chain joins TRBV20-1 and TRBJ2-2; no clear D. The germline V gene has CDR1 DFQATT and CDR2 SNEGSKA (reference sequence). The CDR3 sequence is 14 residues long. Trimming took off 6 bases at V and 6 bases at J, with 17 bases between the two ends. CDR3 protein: CSAQLPRPPGELFF. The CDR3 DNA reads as TGCAGTGCCCAGTTGCCTCGGCCCCCCGGGGAGCTGTTTTTT.

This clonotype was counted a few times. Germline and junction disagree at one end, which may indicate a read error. The CDR3 sequence is CASSEELAGGLETQYF. DNA for the CDR3: TGTGCCAGCAGCGAAGAACTAGCGGGAGGCTTAGAGACCCAGTACTTC. The rearrangement joins TRBV3-1 to TRBJ2-5; TRBD2 matches 12 bases. CDR3 length: 16 amino acids. Per the germline V gene, CDR1 is LGHDT and CDR2 is YNNKEL (reference sequence).

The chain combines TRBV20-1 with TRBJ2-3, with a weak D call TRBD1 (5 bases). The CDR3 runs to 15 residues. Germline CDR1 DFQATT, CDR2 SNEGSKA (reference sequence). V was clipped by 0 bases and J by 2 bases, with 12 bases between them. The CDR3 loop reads CSARDGAQNTDTQYF. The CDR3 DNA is TGCAGTGCTAGAGATGGGGCCCAAAACACAGATACGCAGTATTTT.

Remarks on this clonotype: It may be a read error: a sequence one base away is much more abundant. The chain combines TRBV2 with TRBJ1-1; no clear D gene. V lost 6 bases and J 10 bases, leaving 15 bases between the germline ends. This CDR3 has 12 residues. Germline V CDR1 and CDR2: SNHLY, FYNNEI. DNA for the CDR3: TGTGCCAGCAGATCCTCCCCTCGTGGAGCTTTCTTT. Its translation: CASRSSPRGAFF.

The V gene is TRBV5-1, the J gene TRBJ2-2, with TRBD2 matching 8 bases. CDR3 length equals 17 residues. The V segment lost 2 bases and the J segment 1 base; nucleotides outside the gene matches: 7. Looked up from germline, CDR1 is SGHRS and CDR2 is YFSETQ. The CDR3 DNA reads TGCGCCAGCAGCTTTATTAGCGGGATCAAGAACACCGGGGAGCTGTTTTTT. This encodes CASSFISGIKNTGELFF. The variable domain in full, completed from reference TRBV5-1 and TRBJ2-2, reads KAGVTQTPRYLIKTRGQQVTLSCSPISGHRSVSWYQQTPGQGLQFLFEYFSETQRNKGNFPGRFSGRQFSNSRSEMNVSTLELGDSALYLCASSFISGIKNTGELFFGEGSRLTVL.

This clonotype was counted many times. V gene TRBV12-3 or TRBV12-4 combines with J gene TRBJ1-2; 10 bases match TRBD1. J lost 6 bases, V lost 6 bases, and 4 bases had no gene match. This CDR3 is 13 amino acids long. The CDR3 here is CASRGQGIDGYTF. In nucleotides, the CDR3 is TGTGCCAGCAGGGGACAGGGGATAGATGGCTACACCTTC.

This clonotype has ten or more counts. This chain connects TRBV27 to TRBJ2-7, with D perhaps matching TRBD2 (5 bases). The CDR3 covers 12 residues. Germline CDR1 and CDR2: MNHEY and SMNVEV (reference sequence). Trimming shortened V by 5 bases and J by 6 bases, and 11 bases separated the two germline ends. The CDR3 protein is CASSKGLGEQYF. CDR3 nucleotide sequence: TGTGCCAGCAGTAAAGGACTGGGCGAGCAGTACTTC.

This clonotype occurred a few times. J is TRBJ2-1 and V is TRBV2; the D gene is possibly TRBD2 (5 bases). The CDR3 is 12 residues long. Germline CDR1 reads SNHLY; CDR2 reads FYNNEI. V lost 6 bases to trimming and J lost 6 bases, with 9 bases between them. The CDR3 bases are TGTGCCAGCAGAGAGGGAATCAATGAGCAGTTCTTC. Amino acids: CASREGINEQFF.

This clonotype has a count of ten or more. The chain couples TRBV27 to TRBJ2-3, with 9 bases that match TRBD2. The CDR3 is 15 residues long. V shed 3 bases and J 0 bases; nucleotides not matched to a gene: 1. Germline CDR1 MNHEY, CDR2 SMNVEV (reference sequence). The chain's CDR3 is CASSFLAGSTDTQYF. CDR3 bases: TGTGCCAGCAGTTTCCTAGCGGGGAGCACAGATACGCAGTATTTT.

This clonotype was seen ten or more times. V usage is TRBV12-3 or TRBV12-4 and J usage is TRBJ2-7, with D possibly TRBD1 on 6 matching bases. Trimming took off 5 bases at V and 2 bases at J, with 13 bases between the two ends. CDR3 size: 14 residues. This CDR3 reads CASSLFTGTYEQYF. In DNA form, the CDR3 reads TGTGCCAGCAGTCTTTTCACAGGGACCTACGAGCAGTACTTC.

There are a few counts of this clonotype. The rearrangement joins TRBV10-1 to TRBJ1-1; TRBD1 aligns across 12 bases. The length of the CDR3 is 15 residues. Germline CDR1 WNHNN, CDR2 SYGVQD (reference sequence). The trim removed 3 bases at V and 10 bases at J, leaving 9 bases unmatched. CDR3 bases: TGCGCCAGCAGTGATGGGACAGGGGGCGTCTCGGGAGCTTTCTTT. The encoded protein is CASSDGTGGVSGAFF.

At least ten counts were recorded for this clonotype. CDR3 amino acids: CASSVGLSYEQYF. CDR3 bases: TGTGCCAGCAGCGTGGGACTTTCCTACGAGCAGTACTTC. This rearrangement joins TRBV9 to TRBJ2-7; maybe TRBD2 (6 bases). The CDR3 covers 13 residues. CDR1 and CDR2 (germline): SGDLS, YYNGEE. Deletions cut 2 bases from V and 1 base from J, with 7 bases between. Full variable domain (rest looked up from reference TRBV9 and TRBJ2-7): DSGVTQTPKHLITATGQRVTLRCSPRSGDLSVYWYQQSLDQGLQFLIQYYNGEERAKGNILERFSAQQFPDLHSELNLSSLELGDSALYFCASSVGLSYEQYFGPGTRLTVT.

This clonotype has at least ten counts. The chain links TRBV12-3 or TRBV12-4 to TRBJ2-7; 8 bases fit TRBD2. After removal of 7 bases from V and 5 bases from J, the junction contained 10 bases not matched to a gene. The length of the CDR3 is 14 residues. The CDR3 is CASKSGGRNHEQYF. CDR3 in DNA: TGTGCCAGCAAGAGTGGCGGGAGGAACCACGAGCAGTACTTC.

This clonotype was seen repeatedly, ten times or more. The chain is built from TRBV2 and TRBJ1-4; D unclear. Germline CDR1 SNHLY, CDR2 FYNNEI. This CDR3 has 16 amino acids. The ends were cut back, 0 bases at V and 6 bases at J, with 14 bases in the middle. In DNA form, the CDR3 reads TGTGCCAGCAGTGAAGCGCGGAGGGTTGGGGATGAAAAACTGTTTTTT. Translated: CASSEARRVGDEKLFF.

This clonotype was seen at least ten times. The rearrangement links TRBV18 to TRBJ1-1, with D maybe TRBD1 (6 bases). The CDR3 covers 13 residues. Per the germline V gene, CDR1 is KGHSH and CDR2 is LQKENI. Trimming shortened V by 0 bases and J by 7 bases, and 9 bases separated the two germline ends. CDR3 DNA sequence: TGTGCCAGCTCACCACCGGGGACAATTGAAGCTTTCTTT. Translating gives CASSPPGTIEAFF.

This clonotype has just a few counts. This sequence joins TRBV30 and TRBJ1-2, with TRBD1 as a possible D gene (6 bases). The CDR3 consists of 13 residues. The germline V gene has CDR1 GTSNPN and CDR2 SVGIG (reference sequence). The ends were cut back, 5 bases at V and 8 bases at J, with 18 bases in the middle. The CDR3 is CAWSPGVFAGYTF. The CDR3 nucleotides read TGTGCCTGGTCCCCAGGGGTTTTCGCCGGCTACACCTTC.

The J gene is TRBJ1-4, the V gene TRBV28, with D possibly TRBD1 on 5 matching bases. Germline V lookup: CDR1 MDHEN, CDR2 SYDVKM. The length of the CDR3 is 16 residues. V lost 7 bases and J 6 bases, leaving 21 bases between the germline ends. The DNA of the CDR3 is TGTGCCAGCAATATTATGGGAGAGCGGGGCGATGAAAAACTGTTTTTT. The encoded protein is CASNIMGERGDEKLFF.

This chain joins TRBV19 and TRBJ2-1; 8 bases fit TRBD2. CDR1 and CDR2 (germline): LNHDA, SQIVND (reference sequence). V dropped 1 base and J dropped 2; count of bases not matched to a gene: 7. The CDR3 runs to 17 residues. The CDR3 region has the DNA TGTGCCAGTAGTATAGGGGGCGGGAGGTGGGCCTACAATGAGCAGTTCTTC. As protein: CASSIGGGRWAYNEQFF.

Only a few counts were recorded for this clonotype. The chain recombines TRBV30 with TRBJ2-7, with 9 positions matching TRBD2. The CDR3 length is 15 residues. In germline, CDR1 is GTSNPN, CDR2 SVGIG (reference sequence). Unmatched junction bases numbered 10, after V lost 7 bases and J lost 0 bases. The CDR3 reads CASWDSGGISYEQYF. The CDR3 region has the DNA TGTGCCTCATGGGATAGCGGGGGTATCTCCTACGAGCAGTACTTC.

CDR3 residues: CASRGRGELFF. As DNA, the CDR3 is TGTGCCAGCAGAGGCCGCGGGGAGCTGTTTTTT. This chain uses TRBV6-1 with TRBJ2-2; D is undetermined. Deletions cut 6 bases from V and 7 bases from J, with 6 bases between. Per germline, CDR1 MNHNS and CDR2 SASEGT. There are 11 residues in the CDR3.

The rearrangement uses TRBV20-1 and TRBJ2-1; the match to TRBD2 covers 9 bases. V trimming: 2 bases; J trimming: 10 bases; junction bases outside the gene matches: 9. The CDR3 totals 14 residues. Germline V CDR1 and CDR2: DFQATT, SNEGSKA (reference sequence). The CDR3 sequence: CSARRSGRSSEQFF. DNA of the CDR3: TGCAGTGCTAGAAGAAGCGGGAGGTCGAGCGAGCAGTTCTTC.